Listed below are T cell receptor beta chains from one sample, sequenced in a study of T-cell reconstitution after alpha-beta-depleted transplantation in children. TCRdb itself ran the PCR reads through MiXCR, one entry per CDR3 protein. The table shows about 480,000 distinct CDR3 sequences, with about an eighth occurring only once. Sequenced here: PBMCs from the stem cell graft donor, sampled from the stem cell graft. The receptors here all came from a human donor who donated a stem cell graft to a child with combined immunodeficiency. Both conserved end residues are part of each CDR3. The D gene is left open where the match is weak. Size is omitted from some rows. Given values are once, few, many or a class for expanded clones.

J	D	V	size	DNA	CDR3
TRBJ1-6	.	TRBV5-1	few	TGCGCCAGCAGCTTGGCCGTTAGGGCAGGGACGAATAATTCACCCCTCCACTTT	CASSLAVRAGTNNSPLHF
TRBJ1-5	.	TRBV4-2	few	TGTGCCAGCAGCCAAGCCAGGCTAATCAATCAGCCCCAGCATTTT	CASSQARLINQPQHF
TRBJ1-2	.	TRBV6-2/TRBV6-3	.	TGTGCCAGCAGTTACTCCTACAGTTACTATGGCTACACCTTC	CASSYSYSYYGYTF
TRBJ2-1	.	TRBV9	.	TGTGCCAGCAGCGTAGTTAGAGGCGAGCAGTTCTTC	CASSVVRGEQFF
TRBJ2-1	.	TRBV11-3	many	TGTGCCAGCACCCCGAGGGCACTCTCCTACAATGAGCAGTTCTTC	CASTPRALSYNEQFF
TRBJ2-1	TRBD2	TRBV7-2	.	TGTGCCAGCAGCTTTGGGCTAGCGGGGGGGAGGAATGAGCAGTTCTTC	CASSFGLAGGRNEQFF
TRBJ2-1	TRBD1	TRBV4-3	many	TGCGCCAGCAGCCAAGATGCGGGACAGGGGGGGAATGAGCAGTTCTTC	CASSQDAGQGGNEQFF
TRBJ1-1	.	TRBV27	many	TGTGCCAGCAGTTTCGGGGGGCTCACTGAAGCTTTCTTT	CASSFGGLTEAFF
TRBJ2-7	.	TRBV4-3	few	TGCGCCAGCAGCCAAGAAATGGGGTTGGAAGAGCAGTACTTC	CASSQEMGLEEQYF
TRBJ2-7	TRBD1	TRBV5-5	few	TGTGCCAGCAGCTGGGGGGGGACAGGGGGCTACGAGCAGTACTTC	CASSWGGTGGYEQYF
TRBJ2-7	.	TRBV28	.	TGTGCCAGTAGGTGGACATGGTACCCTTACGAGCAGTACTTC	CASRWTWYPYEQYF
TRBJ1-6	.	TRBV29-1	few	TGCAGCGTTGCCGCTGCTACAAATTCACCCCTCCACTTT	CSVAAATNSPLHF
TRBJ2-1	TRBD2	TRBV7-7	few	TGTGCTAGCAGCTTAGGACTAGCGGGGACCTACAATGAGCAGTTCTTC	CASSLGLAGTYNEQFF
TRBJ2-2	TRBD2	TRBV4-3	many	TGCGCCAGCAGCCATCTAGCGGGAGCCGGCGGGGAGCTGTTTTTT	CASSHLAGAGGELFF
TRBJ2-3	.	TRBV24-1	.	TGTGCCACCAGTCTTGGGGGGACTTCCACAGATACGCAGTATTTT	CATSLGGTSTDTQYF
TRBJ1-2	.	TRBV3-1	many	TGTGCCAGCAGCCAAGATCAGGGAGGGTACTATGGCTACACCTTC	CASSQDQGGYYGYTF
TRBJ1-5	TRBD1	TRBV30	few	TGTGCCTGGAGTAGGGACAGGAGCAATCAGCCCCAGCATTTT	CAWSRDRSNQPQHF
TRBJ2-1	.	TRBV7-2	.	TGTGCCAGCAGCTTAGGCAGGGAATTCAACAATGAGCAGTTCTTC	CASSLGREFNNEQFF
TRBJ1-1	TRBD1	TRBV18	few	TGTGCCAGCTCAAACCCAGGGGGCACTGAAGCTTTCTTT	CASSNPGGTEAFF
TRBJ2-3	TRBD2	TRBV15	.	TGTGCCACCAGCAGACAACTAGCGGGAGGCACAGATACGCAGTATTTT	CATSRQLAGGTDTQYF
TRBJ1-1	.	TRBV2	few	TGTGCCTCCGCCTGGGGGGTGTCACTCACTGAAGCTTTCTTT	CASAWGVSLTEAFF
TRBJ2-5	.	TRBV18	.	TGTGCCAGCTCAGTCCTACACCTGGAGGGGTTTGGTGAGACCCAGTACTTC	CASSVLHLEGFGETQYF
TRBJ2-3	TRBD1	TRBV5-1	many	TGCGCCAGCAGCTCACAGGGGGAAGATACGCAGTATTTT	CASSSQGEDTQYF
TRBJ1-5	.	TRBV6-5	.	TGTGCCAGCAGTTACTCGGGGGGGGTAAATGGCAATCAGCCCCAGCATTTT	CASSYSGGVNGNQPQHF
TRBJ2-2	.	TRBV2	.	TGTGCCAGCAGTGGACAGTCGAACACCGGGGAGCTGTTTTTT	CASSGQSNTGELFF
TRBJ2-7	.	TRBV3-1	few	TGTGCCAGCAAAGGAGACTCCTACGAGCAGTACTTC	CASKGDSYEQYF
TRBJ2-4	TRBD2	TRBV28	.	TGTGCCAGCAGTTTCCCCCTCCAGACTAGCGGGAGATTTAACATTCAGTACTTC	CASSFPLQTSGRFNIQYF
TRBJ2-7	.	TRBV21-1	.	TGTGCCAGCACCACCAATAGGGCCCCCTACGAGCAGTACTTC	CASTTNRAPYEQYF
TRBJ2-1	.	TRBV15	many	TGTGCCACCAGCAGAGCTGGGGGAGCATTTAATGAGCAGTTCTTC	CATSRAGGAFNEQFF
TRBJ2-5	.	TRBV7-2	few	TGTGCCAGCAGTTCCAGGAGGGTGGGAGCGCGTGGGGAGACCCAGTACTTC	CASSSRRVGARGETQYF
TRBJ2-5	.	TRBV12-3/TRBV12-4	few	TGTGCCAGCAGCAGACTAGTTGAGACCCAGTACTTC	CASSRLVETQYF